One sample yielded the 17 T cell receptor beta chains listed below, sequenced in a study of cytomegalovirus exposure and HLA in healthy donors (dated by TCRdb to about 2017). The receptor library was made with the immunoSEQ multiplex PCR assay. The multiplex PCR relied on a mix of 60 forward primers for TCR Vbeta segments and 13 reverse primers for TCR Jbeta segments. Entries here come from immuneACCESS through TCRdb and include only in-frame sequences with V and J called. Some clones fail to appear in such tables; in the studies checked, an unresolved V gene covers under half of the shortfall, and the cause of the remainder is unknown. This specimen's table enumerates about 160,000 clones. Approximately 2% of the sample comes from the top ten. The specimen sequenced was PBMCs. These receptors were taken from a young man in good health and CMV-seronegative.

The chain joins TRBV15 to TRBJ1-2; 11 bases line up with TRBD1. The CDR3 loop spans 15 amino acids. Germline CDR1 reads LNHNV; CDR2 reads YYDKDF (reference sequence). V trimming: 2 bases; J trimming: 8 bases; junction bases outside the gene matches: 7. The CDR3: CATSRRTGGDTGYTF. The CDR3 coding sequence is TGTGCCACCAGCAGACGGACAGGGGGCGATACGGGCTACACCTTC.

This chain connects TRBV4-1 to TRBJ1-2, with D perhaps matching TRBD1 (5 bases). CDR3 length: 17 amino acids. Germline assignment: CDR1 MGHRA and CDR2 YSYEKL. Deletions cut 0 bases from V and 3 bases from J, with 17 bases between. For the CDR3, the DNA is TGCGCCAGCAGCCAAGATCATGCGGGAGGCAGGGACTATGGCTACACCTTC. This gives the protein CASSQDHAGGRDYGYTF.

This rearrangement joins TRBV5-6 to TRBJ2-2; D is ambiguous. The V end lost 0 bases, the J end lost 2 bases, and 5 bases lay between the germline ends. CDR3 length: 14 amino acids. Germline CDR1 SGHDT, CDR2 YYEEEE. The CDR3 spells CASSLVGNTGELFF. The CDR3 nucleotides are TGTGCCAGCAGCTTGGTTGGCAACACCGGGGAGCTGTTTTTT.

This chain joins TRBV11-3 and TRBJ1-1; 11 bases are shared with TRBD1. The J segment lost 5 bases and the V segment lost 6 bases, leaving 5 bases of the junction unmatched. The CDR3 consists of 14 residues. The germline V gene encodes CDR1 SGHNT and CDR2 YENEEA. CDR3 in amino acids: CASRPGTGGTEAFF. DNA for the CDR3: TGTGCCAGCAGACCCGGGACAGGGGGGACTGAAGCTTTCTTT. The full variable domain, with the rest looked up from reference TRBV11-3 and TRBJ1-1, is EAGVVQSPRYKIIEKKQPVAFWCNPISGHNTLYWYLQNLGQGPELLIRYENEEAVDDSQLPKDRFSAERLKGVDSTLKIQPAELGDSAVYLCASRPGTGGTEAFFGQGTRLTVV.

The chain couples TRBV7-9 to TRBJ2-2, with 9 bases fitting TRBD1. Germline CDR1 reads SEHNR; CDR2 reads FQNEAQ (reference sequence). CDR3 length: 17 amino acids. After removal of 5 bases from V and 6 bases from J, the junction contained 13 bases not matched to a gene. The CDR3 DNA follows: TGTGCCAGCAGCCATCCTCCGGGACAGGGAGAACCCGGGGAGCTGTTTTTT. Protein product: CASSHPPGQGEPGELFF. Filled out from reference TRBV7-9 and TRBJ2-2, the complete variable domain reads DTGVSQNPRHKITKRGQNVTFRCDPISEHNRLYWYRQTLGQGPEFLTYFQNEAQLEKSRLLSDRFSAERPKGSFSTLEIQRTEQGDSAMYLCASSHPPGQGEPGELFFGEGSRLTVL.

The J gene is TRBJ1-5, the V gene TRBV19, with TRBD1 matching over 12 bases. The CDR3 is made up of 15 amino acids. J was trimmed by 6 bases and V by 5 bases; bases with no gene match: 5. Germline lookup yields CDR1 LNHDA and CDR2 SQIVND (reference sequence). The CDR3 DNA follows: TGTGCCAGTAGTCTGGGACAGGGGGCCAGTCAGCCCCAGCATTTT. Translation gives CASSLGQGASQPQHF.

The chain carries TRBV6-4 and TRBJ2-1, with TRBD2 matching over 12 bases. CDR1 is MRHNA and CDR2 is SNTAGT in the germline V gene. This CDR3 is built from 13 residues. Trimming took 6 bases from V and 6 from J; bases not matched to a gene: 0. CDR3: CASRLAGGNEQFF. CDR3 nucleotide sequence: TGTGCCAGCAGACTAGCGGGAGGCAATGAGCAGTTCTTC.

In DNA, the CDR3 is TGTGCCAGCAGCTTTAACCGGGACAGGGCTGGAAACACCATATATTTT. Translation gives CASSFNRDRAGNTIYF. The V gene is TRBV7-9, the J gene TRBJ1-3, with 9 positions matching TRBD1. Per the germline V gene, CDR1 is SEHNR and CDR2 is FQNEAQ (reference sequence). The CDR3 totals 16 residues. V gave up 3 bases and J gave up 2 bases; unmatched junction bases: 5.

In regard to this clone: An end of the junction does not agree with germline; a read error may underlie this. The chain has TRBV6-5 and TRBJ1-2; 12 bases are shared with TRBD1. This CDR3 has 13 residues. Germline CDR1 is MNHEY and CDR2 is SVGAGI. The CDR3 protein is CASSPLAGQGAVF. CDR3 in DNA: TGTGCCAGCAGTCCCCTCGCGGGACAGGGGGCAGTCTTC.

The chain combines TRBV28 with TRBJ2-5; TRBD1 is a possible D gene (5 bases). Germline V gene lookup returns CDR1 MDHEN and CDR2 SYDVKM. The V end lost 2 bases, the J end lost 4 bases, and 14 bases lay between the germline ends. The CDR3 covers 15 residues. The CDR3 DNA sequence: TGTGCCAGCAGTTTAAGGGATATAGGGGCAGAGACCCAGTACTTC. This encodes CASSLRDIGAETQYF.

The chain links TRBV29-1 to TRBJ2-2; D is possibly TRBD1 (5 bases). V lost 4 bases and J lost 7, with 10 bases in between. The CDR3 runs 12 residues. CDR1 is SQVTM, CDR2 ANQGSEA, per germline. DNA of the CDR3: TGCAGCGTTGTACAGGATTACGGGGAGCTGTTTTTT. Encoded protein: CSVVQDYGELFF.

The chain combines TRBV6-5 with TRBJ2-1; 12 bases align to TRBD2. Trimming took 2 bases from V and 9 from J; bases not matched to a gene: 8. CDR1 and CDR2 from the germline V gene are MNHEY and SVGAGI. The CDR3 has 16 amino acids. CDR3 in amino acids: CASSYQLAGGPGEQFF. Here the CDR3 DNA reads TGTGCCAGCAGTTACCAGCTAGCGGGAGGGCCGGGTGAGCAGTTCTTC.

V gene TRBV27 combines with J gene TRBJ2-2; D might be TRBD1 (5 bases). This CDR3 contains 13 residues. The V gene lost 8 bases and the J gene lost 1 base, with 8 bases spanning the gap. The germline V gene has CDR1 MNHEY and CDR2 SMNVEV (reference sequence). CDR3 protein: CASGHLNTGELFF. The DNA for the CDR3 is TGTGCCAGCGGACACTTGAACACCGGGGAGCTGTTTTTT.

The chain couples TRBV27 to TRBJ2-3, with a weak D call TRBD2 (6 bases). The V gene lost 3 bases and the J gene lost 1 base, with 17 bases spanning the gap. CDR1 MNHEY and CDR2 SMNVEV come from the germline V gene (reference sequence). This CDR3 contains 17 residues. The CDR3 region has the DNA TGTGCCAGCAGTTTCAGATCCTCGGGGGTTGGCACAGATACGCAGTATTTT. This translates into CASSFRSSGVGTDTQYF.

This chain connects TRBV10-3 to TRBJ2-1, with 10 positions matching TRBD2. Unmatched junction bases numbered 5, after V lost 2 bases and J lost 1 base. This CDR3 has 17 amino acids. The germline V gene has CDR1 ENHRY and CDR2 SYGVKD. CDR3 region: CAISETLAGGSYNEQFF. As DNA, the CDR3 is TGTGCCATCAGTGAGACCTTAGCGGGAGGTTCCTACAATGAGCAGTTCTTC.

This chain joins TRBV11-2 and TRBJ2-3; D uncertain. The CDR3 extends over 12 amino acids. Trimming shortened V by 2 bases and J by 6 bases, and 6 bases separated the two germline ends. Germline V lookup: CDR1 SGHAT, CDR2 FQNNGV. CDR3 protein: CASSLMSDTQYF. In DNA form, the CDR3 reads TGTGCCAGCAGCTTAATGTCTGATACGCAGTATTTT.

The gene calls are TRBV6-5 and TRBJ1-4; 7 nucleotides line up with TRBD1. Germline lookup yields CDR1 MNHEY and CDR2 SVGAGI. The CDR3 loop spans 15 amino acids. Germline trimming cut 5 bases from V and 4 bases from J; bases unmatched to any gene: 7. CDR3 nucleotides: TGTGCCAGCAGTCCCGGGACAGCCCTTAATGAAAAACTGTTTTTT. Its translation is CASSPGTALNEKLFF.